This T cell receptor beta chain was found in a study of CD8 T cells in ankylosing spondylitis. General observations from the study: As for the disease-linked clones, they showed a CD8+ phenotype and occurred at relatively low frequencies in peripheral blood. Past research had described some motif variants in reactive arthritis synovial fluid and blood. Significant enrichment of disease-linked clones was reported in matched ankylosing spondylitis synovial fluid.

V dropped 5 bases and J dropped 6 bases, with 10 bases sitting between them. The CDR3 runs 12 residues. CDR1 DFQATT and CDR2 SNEGSKA come from the germline V gene (reference sequence). This clonotype came up a few times. Antigen unknown. TCRdb passed the 5' RACE reads through MiXCR, listing each CDR3 protein once. Of 200,000 to 300,000 distinct CDR3 sequences in the sample, 20% to 30% were seen once. The source is a male donor with ankylosing spondylitis or in good health (not recorded which). Sequenced input: blood, either unsorted or a sorted T cell fraction (not recorded which). The chain uses TRBV20-1 and TRBJ1-4; D is perhaps TRBD1 (6 bases). CDR3 loop: CSAAAGDEKLFF. The CDR3 DNA follows: TGCAGTGCTGCGGCAGGGGATGAAAAACTGTTTTTT.